This entry concerns a single T cell receptor (beta chain). Its antigen specificity is not known. Per-base qualities were not stored, and no clone one base away is much larger. This entry is derived from a study of cytomegalovirus exposure and HLA in healthy donors (dated by TCRdb to about 2017). A note on the overall study: An earlier analysis of approximately 640 of the donors reported roughly 300 Gb of sequence data and around 110 million unique TCR beta sequences from 190 million or so T cells. Rather than drawing on any new phenotypic data, the later analysis identified candidate immune exposures from TCR beta sequences and the way those sequences occurred across donors. In a later analysis, previously published TCR beta repertoires from 550 to 750 donors were re-analyzed and high-resolution HLA genotyping was added so that TCR occurrence patterns could be studied. The study combined high-throughput TCR immunosequencing, statistical association of individual TCRs with disease status, and machine learning to predict cytomegalovirus infection status. Of the approximately 400 genotyped donors, approximately 80% fell in the genetic ancestry cluster associated with self-reported Caucasian donors. A separate validation cohort of 100 to 150 different subjects was used in addition to the roughly 670-subject first cohort. Roughly five DR-DQ haplotypes were handled as single units for association and clustering because linkage in the cohort was strong. The aim of the study was to test whether cataloging public T cell receptors could identify signatures of past pathogen exposure. Typing coverage varied by locus: roughly 629-640 donors for A, B, C, DRB1 and DQB1; more than 500 for DQA1; approximately 570 for DPA1; roughly 450 for DPB1. An early release that covered about 600 HLA-typed donors contained approximately 320 gigabases of sequencing data and 75 million to 100 million unique TCR sequences. In a later genetic analysis, genome-wide SNP genotypes for about 55% of the roughly 700 donors were used, and that subset was treated as a discovery cohort. All discovery cohort repertoires had been generated using a single sequencing platform. The T cell repertoires of 550 to 850 subjects were profiled by immunosequencing and related to cytomegalovirus serostatus. An earlier analysis of around 580 of the donors used high-throughput TCR beta sequencing to judge whether each TCR beta V gene segment behaved as functional or pseudogenic. Both class I and class II loci were covered by HLA typing, at four-digit resolution. Among some 400 genotyped donors of the cohort, an average of approximately 240,000 unique TCR beta nucleotide sequences was sequenced per donor, of which 15% to 20% were non-productive. Donor age, sex, ethnicity and CMV serostatus were compiled together with the repertoire data.

Germline trimming: 8 bases from V, 4 bases from J; junction bases outside gene matches: 11. Reading from cysteine to phenylalanine, the CDR3 counts 15 amino acids. The DNA shown is the 45-base CDR3, in frame from base 1. The CDR1 and CDR2 encoded by the germline V gene (reference sequence) are MNHNY and SVGAGI. Receptor libraries were prepared by the immunoSEQ multiplex PCR assay. For the multiplex PCR, a mixture combining 60 forward primers for TCR Vbeta segments and 13 reverse primers for TCR Jbeta segments was used. A multiplex PCR assay on genomic DNA amplified the CDR3 region of rearranged TCR beta genes. On the Illumina HiSeq System, the amplified TCR beta libraries were sequenced as 87-base-pair reads. Processing in the source paper ran as follows. In a later analysis, approximately 74 million unique TCR beta chains were counted across the roughly 670 repertoires, and roughly 11 million of these chains were shared by at least two donors. A nearest-neighbor algorithm error-corrected the raw reads and collapsed the reads into unique sequences, merging closely related sequences to remove PCR and sequencing errors. V, D and J gene segments were assigned by aligning CDR3 sequences to IMGT reference sequences. Each retained sequence needed at least a six-nucleotide match to both a V gene segment and a J gene segment. Rearrangements were classified as productive when the CDR3 lacked stop codons and remained in frame with V and J, and all other rearrangements were classified as non-productive. CDR3 was defined according to IMGT convention as the region running from the second conserved V-encoded cysteine to the conserved J-encoded phenylalanine. Sequences without an unambiguous match to a single V gene segment were excluded from the earlier analysis of about 600 of the donors. An earlier analysis of under 750 of the donors called V segments functional above 56.7% productive rearrangements and segregating when the between-donor standard deviation exceeded 5%. A statistical classification framework was built to diagnose cytomegalovirus status from the catalog of TCR beta chain sequences. V and J gene assignment, in a later analysis, came from comparing TCR nucleotide sequences with IMGT/GENE-DB human TR gene sequences. The TCRdist pipeline was used in a later analysis to assign CDR3 sequences and most-parsimonious VDJ recombination scenarios. In a later analysis, each TCR beta chain was defined by its CDR3 amino acid sequence together with its V-gene family, and reads without a unique V-gene family were excluded. A later analysis removed 550 to 700 highly shared, low-generation-probability nucleotide sequences to deal with suspected cross-contamination and a sequencing artifact. In a later analysis, a clonal expansion index for each public chain was calculated from normalized within-repertoire ranks of inferred template counts. In a later analysis, generation probabilities were computed using a VDJ recombination model fitted to out-of-frame rearrangements, and the results were checked against IGoR. In a later analysis, hypergeometric tests were used to score TCR-TCR, TCR-HLA and TCR-CMV co-occurrence, with a repertoire-size bias correction applied to TCR pairs. To estimate false discovery rates, a later analysis permuted the HLA or CMV assignments 20 times. A later analysis grouped co-occurring TCRs with DBSCAN, adding TCRdist sequence similarity when clustering within HLA-allele-positive subsets. Repertoires with fewer than 30,000 or more than 120,000 public chains were left out of co-occurrence clustering, as were five repertoires with anomalous nucleotide sharing. The table was pulled from immuneACCESS by TCRdb, which kept in-frame rearrangements only. Such tables lose some clones; where checked, under half of the loss comes from unresolved V genes, and the rest has no known cause. V, J and clone size derive from that table, while D and trimming were established from the DNA sequence. The sample table records 110,000 to 150,000 clones; 75% to 90% of these occur just once. The leading ten clones occupy about 5% of the sample.

The cohort consisted of approximately 670 healthy bone marrow donors. At the time of sampling, all cohort members were nominally healthy, though unrecorded immune exposures were likely present. The donor was CMV seronegative and was included in the group of 352 seronegative cohort members. A peripheral blood sample was provided by each donor, and peripheral blood mononuclear cells were used for TCR beta sequencing. Genomic DNA extraction from the blood cell samples was performed with the Qiagen DNeasy Blood Extraction Kit. Overall results and qualifications from the work: A later genetic analysis associated a missense DCLRE1C variant with V-gene and J-gene trimming of TCR beta chains, and an independent cohort replicated the association. Linkage disequilibrium might explain the correlated functional status among segregating V segments, but an unknown experimental factor could not be ruled out. This cohort had only TCR beta chains sequenced, and the lack of alpha or paired-chain data limited which features could be detected. A further reported finding was that TCR beta sequences accurately predicted the HLA-A and HLA-B alleles for most subjects in the first cohort. A cluster of highly shared sequence variants was judged likely to be a technical artifact of the sequencing pipeline. In an earlier analysis of approximately 590 of the donors, most TCR beta V segments were observed in productive rearrangements about 90% or about 30% of the time, broadly matching IMGT annotations. Cytomegalovirus status was reported to be diagnosed by the classifier with high specificity and sensitivity in both the original and validation cohorts. Specific HLA alleles were associated with some 15,000 TCR beta sequences at a false discovery rate of 0.05 in a later analysis. Immune exposure information for the cohort was limited to CMV serostatus. The study listed 150 to 200 TCR beta chains as associated with cytomegalovirus. The 87-base-pair reads could not distinguish some IMGT-functional V segments, including TRBV6-2 and TRBV6-3, so those segments were excluded. The presence/absence analyses assumed that sequencing depth was roughly uniform across donors, and that assumption may not be true. A later analysis found that HLA-associated TCR beta chains were more clonally expanded and had lower generation probabilities than equally common non-associated chains. In a later analysis, TCR association rates were found to vary across HLA loci, with the most associated TCRs seen for DRB1 alleles and the fewest for HLA-C alleles. Because counts were too low, around 18 rarely observed V segments, including chromosome 9 orphons, were left out of the earlier analysis of a few hundred of the donors. Because some donors lacked HLA typing at each locus, the association tests relied only on the typed subset. Most TCR sequences were seen in very few donors, while some public TCRs were found in many individuals. It was suggested by the authors that the approach could potentially be generalized to other disease states and immunological phenotypes. According to a later analysis, most CMV-associated TCR beta chains appeared to be HLA-restricted, and the HLA associations seemed to be driven largely by CMV exposure. Assigning TCR associations to individual alleles was difficult when HLA alleles, especially DR and DQ, strongly co-occurred. In a later genetic analysis, fewer N-insertions in productive TCRs were reported among donors in an Asian-associated ancestry cluster than the roughly 700-donor mean. A later analysis reported that several top co-occurrence clusters appeared linked to parvovirus B19, influenza, CMV and Epstein-Barr virus. In vitro tests confirmed that three of the cytomegalovirus-associated TCR beta chains recognize cytomegalovirus antigens.

This receptor chain uses TRBV6-6 and TRBJ1-5, with 7 middle bases fitting TRBD1. The sequenced material came from PBMCs. The receptor was derived from a man aged 35 to 55 in good health and CMV-seronegative. The CDR3 protein sequence reads: CASQVGRGLNQPQHF. The sequenced DNA is TGTGCCAGCCAAGTGGGCAGGGGGTTAAATCAGCCCCAGCATTTT.